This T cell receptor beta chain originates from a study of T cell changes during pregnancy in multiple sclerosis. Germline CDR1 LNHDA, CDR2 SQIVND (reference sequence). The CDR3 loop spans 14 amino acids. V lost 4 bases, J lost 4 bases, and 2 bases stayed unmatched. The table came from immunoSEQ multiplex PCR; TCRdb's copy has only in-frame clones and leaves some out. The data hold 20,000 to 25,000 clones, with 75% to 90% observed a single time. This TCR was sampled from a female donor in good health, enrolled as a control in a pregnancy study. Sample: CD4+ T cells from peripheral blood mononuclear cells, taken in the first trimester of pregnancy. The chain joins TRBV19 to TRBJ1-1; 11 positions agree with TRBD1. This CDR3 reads CASSRTGGGTEAFF. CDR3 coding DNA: TGTGCCAGTAGTAGGACAGGGGGCGGCACTGAAGCTTTCTTT.